This TCR beta chain derives from a study of cytomegalovirus exposure and HLA in healthy donors. Study overall: There were 65 million to 85 million unique TCRs (from HLA-typed donors) in an early data release.

This CDR3 has 17 amino acids. In germline, CDR1 is GTSNPN, CDR2 SVGIG (reference sequence). The V gene end was trimmed by 0 bases and the J gene end by 11 bases; junction bases not matched to a gene: 15. Participants comprised healthy donors of bone marrow. Points on this clone: The target antigen is unknown.

Study-level results: In vitro experiments confirmed that a few CMV-associated chains were specific for CMV antigens. A later analysis, which compared TCR beta chains of equal frequency, found the HLA-associated ones more clonally expanded.

Researchers ran the PCR with 60 Vbeta and 13 Jbeta primers. TCRdb keeps only in-frame clones here, not all; method: immunoSEQ multiplex PCR. Here the sample spans around 110,000 clones, about four fifths being singletons. The clonotype comes from a woman aged 25 to 45 in good health and CMV-seronegative. The chain employs TRBV30 and TRBJ1-6; 8 bases agree with TRBD1. Material: PBMCs. CDR3 DNA: TGTGCCTGGAGTGTAAGGGACAGGAAATCTCCGGGGCCACCCCTCCACTTT. It specifies CAWSVRDRKSPGPPLHF. Supplemented by reference TRBV30 and TRBJ1-6, the full variable domain reads SQTIHQWPATLVQPVGSPLSLECTVEGTSNPNLYWYRQAAGRGLQLLFYSVGIGQISSEVPQNLSASRPQDRQFILSSKKLLLSDSGFYLCAWSVRDRKSPGPPLHFGNGTRLTVT.